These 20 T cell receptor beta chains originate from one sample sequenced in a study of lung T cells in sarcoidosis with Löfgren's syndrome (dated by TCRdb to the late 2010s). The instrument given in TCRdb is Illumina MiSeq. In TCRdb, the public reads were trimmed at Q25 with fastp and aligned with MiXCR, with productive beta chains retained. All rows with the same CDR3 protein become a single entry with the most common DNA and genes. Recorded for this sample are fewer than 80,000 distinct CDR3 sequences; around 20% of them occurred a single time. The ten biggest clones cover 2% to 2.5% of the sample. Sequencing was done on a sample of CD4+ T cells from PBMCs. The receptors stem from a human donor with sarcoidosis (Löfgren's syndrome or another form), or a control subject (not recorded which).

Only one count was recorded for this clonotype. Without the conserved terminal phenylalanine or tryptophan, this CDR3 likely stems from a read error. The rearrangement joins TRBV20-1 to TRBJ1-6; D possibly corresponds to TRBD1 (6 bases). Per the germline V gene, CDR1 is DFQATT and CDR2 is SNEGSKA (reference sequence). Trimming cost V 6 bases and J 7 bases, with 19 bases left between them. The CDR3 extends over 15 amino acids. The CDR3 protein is CSAQDSPTENSPLHL. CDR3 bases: TGCAGTGCCCAGGACAGCCCGACGGAGAATTCACCCCTCCACCTT.

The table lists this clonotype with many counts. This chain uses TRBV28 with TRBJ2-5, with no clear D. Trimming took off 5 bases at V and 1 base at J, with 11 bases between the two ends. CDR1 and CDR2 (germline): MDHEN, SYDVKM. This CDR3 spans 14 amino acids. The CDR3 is CASSPHTPQETQYF. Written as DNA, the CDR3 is TGTGCCAGCAGTCCACACACACCCCAAGAGACCCAGTACTTC.

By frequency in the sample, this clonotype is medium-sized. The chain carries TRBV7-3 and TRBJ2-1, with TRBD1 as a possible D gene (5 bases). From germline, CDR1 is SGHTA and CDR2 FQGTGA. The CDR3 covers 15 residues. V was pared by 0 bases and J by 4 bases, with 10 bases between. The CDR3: CASSLTRGLYNEQFF. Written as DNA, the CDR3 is TGTGCCAGCAGCTTAACTAGGGGCCTGTACAATGAGCAGTTCTTC.

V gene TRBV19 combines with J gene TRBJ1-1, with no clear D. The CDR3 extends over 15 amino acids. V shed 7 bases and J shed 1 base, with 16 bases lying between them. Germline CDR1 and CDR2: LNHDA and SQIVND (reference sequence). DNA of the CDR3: TGTGCCAGTACCCTCGAGGGATCAAGGAACACTGAAGCTTTCTTT. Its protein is CASTLEGSRNTEAFF.

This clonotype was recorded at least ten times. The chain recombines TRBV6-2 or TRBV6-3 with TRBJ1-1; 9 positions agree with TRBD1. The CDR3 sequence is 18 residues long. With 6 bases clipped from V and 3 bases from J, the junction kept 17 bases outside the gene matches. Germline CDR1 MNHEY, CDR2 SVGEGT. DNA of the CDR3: TGTGCCAGCAGCTATAGCCTCCGGGACAGGGAAGGGGACACTGAAGCTTTCTTT. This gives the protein CASSYSLRDREGDTEAFF.

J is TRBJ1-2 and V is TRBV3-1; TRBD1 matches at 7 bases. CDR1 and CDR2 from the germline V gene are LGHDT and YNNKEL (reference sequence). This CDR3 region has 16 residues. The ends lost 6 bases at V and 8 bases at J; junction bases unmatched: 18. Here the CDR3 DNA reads TGTGCCAGCAGGCGGACAGACCAGGGGGTTGAAAAGGGCTACACCTTC. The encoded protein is CASRRTDQGVEKGYTF.

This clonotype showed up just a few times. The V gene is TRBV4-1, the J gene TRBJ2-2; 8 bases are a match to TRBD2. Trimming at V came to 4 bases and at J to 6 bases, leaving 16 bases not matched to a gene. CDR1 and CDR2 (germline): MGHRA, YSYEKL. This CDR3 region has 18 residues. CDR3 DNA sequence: TGCGCCAGCAGCCCGACACCCAGTAGCGGGAACGGGTCCGGGGAGCTGTTTTTT. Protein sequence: CASSPTPSSGNGSGELFF.

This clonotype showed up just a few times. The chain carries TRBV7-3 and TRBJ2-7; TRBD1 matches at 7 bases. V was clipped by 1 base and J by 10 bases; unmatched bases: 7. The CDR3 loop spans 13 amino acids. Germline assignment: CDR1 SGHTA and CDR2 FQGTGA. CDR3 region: CASSLSVGQIQYF. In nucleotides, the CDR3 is TGTGCCAGCAGCTTAAGCGTGGGACAGATCCAGTACTTC.

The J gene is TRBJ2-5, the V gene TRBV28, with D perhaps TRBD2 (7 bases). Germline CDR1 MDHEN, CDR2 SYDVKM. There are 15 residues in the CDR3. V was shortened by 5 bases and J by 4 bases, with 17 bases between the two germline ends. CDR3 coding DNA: TGTGCCAGCAGTCAACAGGGAGGGGGGCGAGAGACCCAGTACTTC. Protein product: CASSQQGGGRETQYF.

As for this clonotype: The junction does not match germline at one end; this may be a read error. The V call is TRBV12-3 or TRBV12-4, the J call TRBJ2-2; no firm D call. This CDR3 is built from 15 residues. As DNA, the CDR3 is TGTGCCAGAAGTTTAATCCCGGAGAGCACCGGGGAGCTGTTTTTT. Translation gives CARSLIPESTGELFF.

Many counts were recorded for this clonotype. The CDR3 here is CASSPRQDTEAFF. The CDR3 DNA follows: TGCGCCAGCAGTCCCAGACAGGACACTGAAGCTTTCTTT. The V and J genes are TRBV4-1 and TRBJ1-1; perhaps TRBD1 as D (6 bases). CDR3 size: 13 residues. Trimming pared 6 bases from V and 3 bases from J, leaving 11 bases between. Germline CDR1 MGHRA, CDR2 YSYEKL.

The CDR3 protein is CASSQDRGSSNQPQHF. DNA of the CDR3: TGTGCCAGTAGTCAAGACAGGGGAAGCAGCAATCAGCCCCAGCATTTT. The chain is built from TRBV19 and TRBJ1-5; 8 nucleotides align to TRBD1. Germline V CDR1 and CDR2: LNHDA, SQIVND (reference sequence). There are 16 residues in the CDR3. Trimming removed 5 bases from V and 1 base from J; junction bases left unmatched: 7.

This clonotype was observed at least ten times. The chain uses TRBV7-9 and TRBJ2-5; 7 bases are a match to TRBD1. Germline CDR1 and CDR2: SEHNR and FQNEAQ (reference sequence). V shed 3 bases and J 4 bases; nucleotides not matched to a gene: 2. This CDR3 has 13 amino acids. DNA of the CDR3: TGTGCCAGCAGCTTGAGGGGGCGAGAGACCCAGTACTTC. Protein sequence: CASSLRGRETQYF.

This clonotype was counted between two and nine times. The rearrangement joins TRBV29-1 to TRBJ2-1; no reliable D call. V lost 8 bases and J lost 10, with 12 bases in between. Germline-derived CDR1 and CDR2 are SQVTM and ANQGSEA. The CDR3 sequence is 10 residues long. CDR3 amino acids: CSTRTREQFF. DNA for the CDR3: TGCAGCACCCGGACCAGAGAGCAGTTCTTC.

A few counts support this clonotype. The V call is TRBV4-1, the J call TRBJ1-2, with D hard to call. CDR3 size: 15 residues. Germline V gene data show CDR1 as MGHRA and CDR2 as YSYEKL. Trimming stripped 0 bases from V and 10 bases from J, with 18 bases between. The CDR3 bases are TGCGCCAGCAGCCAAGATGGTCCGGGTCGATCTTCCTACACCTTC. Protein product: CASSQDGPGRSSYTF.

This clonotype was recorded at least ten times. CDR3 sequence: CASSGTGSPTTQYF. CDR3 nucleotide sequence: TGTGCCAGTAGTGGAACAGGAAGCCCAACGACCCAGTACTTC. The chain links TRBV19 to TRBJ2-5, with D tentatively TRBD1 (5 bases). V was shortened by 5 bases and J by 7 bases, with 17 bases between the two germline ends. Per germline, CDR1 LNHDA and CDR2 SQIVND (reference sequence). This CDR3 is 14 amino acids long. The variable domain in full, completed from reference TRBV19 and TRBJ2-5, reads DGGITQSPKYLFRKEGQNVTLSCEQNLNHDAMYWYRQDPGQGLRLIYYSQIVNDFQKGDIAEGYSVSREKKESFPLTVTSAQKNPTAFYLCASSGTGSPTTQYFGPGTRLLVL.

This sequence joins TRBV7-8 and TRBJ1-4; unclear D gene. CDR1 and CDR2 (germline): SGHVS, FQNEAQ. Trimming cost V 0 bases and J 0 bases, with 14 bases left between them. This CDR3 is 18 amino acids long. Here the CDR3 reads CASSLAEVGQTTNEKLFF. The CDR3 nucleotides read TGTGCCAGCAGCTTAGCGGAAGTGGGTCAGACAACTAATGAAAAACTGTTTTTT.

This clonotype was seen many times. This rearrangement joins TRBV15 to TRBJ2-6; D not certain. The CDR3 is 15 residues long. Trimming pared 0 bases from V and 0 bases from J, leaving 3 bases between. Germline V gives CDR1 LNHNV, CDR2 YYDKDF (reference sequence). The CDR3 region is CATSRDLSGANVLTF. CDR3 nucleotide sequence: TGTGCCACCAGCAGAGATCTCTCTGGGGCCAACGTCCTGACTTTC.

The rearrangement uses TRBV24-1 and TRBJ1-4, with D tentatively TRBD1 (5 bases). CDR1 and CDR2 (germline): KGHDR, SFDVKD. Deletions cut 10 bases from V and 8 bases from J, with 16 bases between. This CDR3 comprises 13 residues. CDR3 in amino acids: CATAGAMGEKLFF. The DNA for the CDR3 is TGTGCCACGGCCGGGGCTATGGGCGAAAAACTGTTTTTT.

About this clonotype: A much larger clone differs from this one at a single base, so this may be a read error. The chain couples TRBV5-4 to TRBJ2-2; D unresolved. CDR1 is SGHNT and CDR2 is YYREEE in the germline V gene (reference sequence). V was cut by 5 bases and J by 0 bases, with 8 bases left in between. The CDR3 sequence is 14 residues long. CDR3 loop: CASSCQANTGELFF. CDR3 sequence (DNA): TGTGCCAGCAGTTGCCAGGCGAACACCGGGGAGCTGTTTTTT. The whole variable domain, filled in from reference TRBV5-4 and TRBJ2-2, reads ETGVTQSPTHLIKTRGQQVTLRCSSQSGHNTVSWYQQALGQGPQFIFQYYREEENGRGNFPPRFSGLQFPNYSSELNVNALELDDSALYLCASSCQANTGELFFGEGSRLTVL.